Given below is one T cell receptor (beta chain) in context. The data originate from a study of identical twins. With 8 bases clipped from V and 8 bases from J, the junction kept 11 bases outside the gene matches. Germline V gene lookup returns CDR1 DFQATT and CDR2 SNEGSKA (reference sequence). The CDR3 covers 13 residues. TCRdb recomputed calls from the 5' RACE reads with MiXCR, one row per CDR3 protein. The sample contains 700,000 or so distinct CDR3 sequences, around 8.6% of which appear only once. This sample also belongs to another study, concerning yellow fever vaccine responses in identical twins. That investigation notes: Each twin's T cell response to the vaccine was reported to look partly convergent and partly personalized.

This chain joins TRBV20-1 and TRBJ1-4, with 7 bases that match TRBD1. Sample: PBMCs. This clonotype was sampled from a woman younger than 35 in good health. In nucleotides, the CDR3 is TGCAGTTCTGAAGGGGGCTTAGGCGAAAAACTGTTTTTT. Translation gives CSSEGGLGEKLFF.